The sample holds many counts of the clone carrying this T cell receptor (beta chain). Its antigen is not known. The data were obtained in a study of identical twins. Broader study findings: Conclusions relied on cross-sectional statistical analysis, not following the same donors. Compared with models, monozygotic twins showed more out-of-frame TCR alpha sharing.

One entry per CDR3 protein, called by TCRdb with MiXCR from the 5' RACE reads. The table lists 200,000 to 250,000 distinct CDR3 sequences, 6% to 8% of them singletons, with roughly 5% in the top ten. The length of the CDR3 is 14 residues. Germline lookup yields CDR1 PRHDT and CDR2 FYEKMQ (reference sequence). V lost 0 bases to trimming and J lost 8 bases, with 11 bases between them. These sequences were also reported in another study, on yellow fever vaccine responses in identical twins.

The sequence came from a woman between 18 and 29 years old in good health. This chain connects TRBV13 to TRBJ2-1; D is ambiguous. The material sequenced was CD8+ T cells sorted from blood. This CDR3 is CASSLGSSLYEQFF. In nucleotides, the CDR3 is TGTGCCAGCAGCTTAGGGAGTAGCCTCTATGAGCAGTTCTTC.